One and the same sample provided the 27 T cell receptor beta chains below, sequenced in a study of shared clonotypes between healthy human individuals. Positive CCR7 selection of CD45RO-negative cells yielded the naive CD8 cells, and terminally differentiated effector memory CD45RA+ cells were excluded. This table comes from immunoSEQ multiplex PCR, and its TCRdb copy is limited to in-frame clones, with some not included. The sample holds about 2 million clones; approximately 94% are singletons and the top ten take around 1%. The sequencing sample was made of naive CD8+ T cells sorted from blood. These receptors all come from a man aged 18 to 35 in good health.

CDR3: CASSSQLTGNTIYF. The CDR3 coding sequence is TGTGCCAGCAGCTCCCAGCTCACTGGAAACACCATATATTTT. V gene TRBV7-9 combines with J gene TRBJ1-3, with unresolved D. Germline loops: CDR1 SEHNR, CDR2 FQNEAQ (reference sequence). Trimming removed 4 bases from V and 2 bases from J, with 9 bases in between. There are 14 residues in the CDR3.

Worth noting for this clone: The same CDR3 arises from other DNA sequences in this sample as well. The rearrangement links TRBV9 to TRBJ2-2; perhaps TRBD1 as D (5 bases). The ends were cut back, 2 bases at V and 4 bases at J, with 9 bases in the middle. The CDR3 sequence is 14 residues long. Germline V gene sequence: CDR1 SGDLS, CDR2 YYNGEE. The CDR3 protein is CASSVVQGTGELFF. In DNA, the CDR3 is TGTGCCAGCAGCGTGGTTCAGGGCACCGGGGAGCTGTTTTTT. The full variable domain, rest sourced from reference TRBV9 and TRBJ2-2, is DSGVTQTPKHLITATGQRVTLRCSPRSGDLSVYWYQQSLDQGLQFLIQYYNGEERAKGNILERFSAQQFPDLHSELNLSSLELGDSALYFCASSVVQGTGELFFGEGSRLTVL.

This rearrangement joins TRBV9 to TRBJ1-2; the D gene is possibly TRBD1 (5 bases). The CDR3 loop spans 15 amino acids. Germline loops: CDR1 SGDLS, CDR2 YYNGEE. V was clipped by 0 bases and J by 6 bases, with 15 bases between them. The CDR3 sequence is CASSVASGPGHGYTF. The CDR3 DNA reads as TGTGCCAGCAGCGTAGCTTCGGGGCCTGGCCATGGCTACACCTTC. The full variable domain, its missing parts supplied by reference TRBV9 and TRBJ1-2, is DSGVTQTPKHLITATGQRVTLRCSPRSGDLSVYWYQQSLDQGLQFLIQYYNGEERAKGNILERFSAQQFPDLHSELNLSSLELGDSALYFCASSVASGPGHGYTFGSGTRLTVV.

Notes on this clone: Different DNA sequences within this sample yield the same CDR3. The chain recombines TRBV5-6 with TRBJ2-1; D gene unclear. Between the trimmed V and J ends, which lost 0 bases and 6 bases, there was a span of 4 bases. The length of the CDR3 is 12 residues. Germline CDR1 SGHDT, CDR2 YYEEEE. Here the CDR3 DNA reads TGTGCCAGCAGCTTGGGGGGCAATGAGCAGTTCTTC. Amino acid sequence: CASSLGGNEQFF.

This clone showed up just once. The CDR3 is CASSLLMTSTDTQYF. Here the CDR3 DNA reads TGTGCCAGCAGTTTATTGATGACTAGCACAGATACGCAGTATTTT. This rearrangement joins TRBV28 to TRBJ2-3; D remains unclear. CDR1 and CDR2 (germline): MDHEN, SYDVKM. This CDR3 spans 15 amino acids. Trimming pared 1 base from V and 0 bases from J, leaving 8 bases between.

Worth noting for this clone: At the DNA level, this CDR3 is encoded by other sequences in the same sample as well. J is TRBJ2-7 and V is TRBV28; 8 positions match TRBD1. This CDR3 is 14 amino acids long. V lost 6 bases, J lost 1 base, and 5 bases stayed unmatched. Germline V gene sequence: CDR1 MDHEN, CDR2 SYDVKM. The CDR3 sequence is CASSSTGESYEQYF. For the CDR3, the DNA is TGTGCCAGCAGCTCGACAGGGGAATCCTACGAGCAGTACTTC.

The count of this clone is one. This sample includes further DNA sequences coding for the same CDR3. This chain joins TRBV5-4 and TRBJ2-7; D is perhaps TRBD1 or TRBD2 (5 bases each). With 1 base removed from V and 3 bases from J, the gap between germline ends came to 8 bases. CDR1 is SGHNT, CDR2 YYREEE, per germline (reference sequence). The CDR3 runs to 13 residues. CDR3 in amino acids: CASSLWGSYEQYF. The DNA for the CDR3 is TGTGCCAGCAGCTTGTGGGGGAGCTACGAGCAGTACTTC. Full variable domain (outside the CDR3, taken from reference TRBV5-4 and TRBJ2-7): ETGVTQSPTHLIKTRGQQVTLRCSSQSGHNTVSWYQQALGQGPQFIFQYYREEENGRGNFPPRFSGLQFPNYSSELNVNALELDDSALYLCASSLWGSYEQYFGPGTRLTVT.

The J gene is TRBJ2-7, the V gene TRBV28, with D tentatively TRBD1 (6 bases). Deletions cut 4 bases from V and 2 bases from J, with 9 bases between. The CDR3 consists of 13 residues. Germline CDR1 reads MDHEN; CDR2 reads SYDVKM. In DNA, the CDR3 is TGTGCCAGCAGTTATACAGGGACCTACGAGCAGTACTTC. Translating gives CASSYTGTYEQYF.

The CDR3 DNA reads as TGTGCCAGCAGCTCCACCGGGACTAGCGGAAGCTACGAGCAGTACTTC. Translated: CASSSTGTSGSYEQYF. The rearrangement links TRBV13 to TRBJ2-7, with 11 bases lining up with TRBD2. CDR1 is PRHDT, CDR2 FYEKMQ, per germline (reference sequence). The CDR3 consists of 16 residues. V shed 4 bases, J shed 3 bases, and the junction held 8 bases outside the gene matches.

This clone occurred a few times. Additional DNA sequences in this sample encode the identical CDR3. The chain employs TRBV6-1 and TRBJ2-7, with D perhaps TRBD2 (6 bases). The germline V and J ends were trimmed by 2 bases and 1 base, with 6 bases remaining between them. Germline lookup yields CDR1 MNHNS and CDR2 SASEGT. CDR3 size: 13 residues. In DNA form, the CDR3 reads TGTGCCAGCAGTGAACGGGGGTCCTACGAGCAGTACTTC. This sequence encodes CASSERGSYEQYF.

Remarks on this clone: This CDR3 is also generated by other DNA sequences in the sample. The V call is TRBV7-9, the J call TRBJ2-1; D is unresolved. Trimming left V 1 base short and J 10 bases short, with 8 bases between. CDR1 and CDR2 (germline): SEHNR, FQNEAQ (reference sequence). The CDR3 consists of 12 residues. CDR3 amino acids: CASSLGVQEQFF. The CDR3 bases are TGTGCCAGCAGCTTAGGGGTTCAGGAGCAGTTCTTC.

This chain uses TRBV27 with TRBJ2-5; 10 positions match TRBD2. V shed 5 bases and J 7 bases; nucleotides not matched to a gene: 7. CDR3 length equals 14 residues. CDR1 and CDR2 (germline): MNHEY, SMNVEV (reference sequence). The CDR3 loop reads CASSSGGAFGTQYF. CDR3 nucleotides: TGTGCCAGCAGTAGCGGGGGGGCGTTCGGGACCCAGTACTTC.

The rearrangement uses TRBV28 and TRBJ1-6; no clear D. CDR3 length: 17 residues. The germline V gene has CDR1 MDHEN and CDR2 SYDVKM. Trimming took off 3 bases at V and 0 bases at J, with 12 bases between the two ends. CDR3 region: CASSFDDFSSYNSPLHF. The CDR3 bases are TGTGCCAGCAGTTTCGATGACTTCAGCTCCTATAATTCACCCCTCCACTTT. The full variable domain, rest sourced from reference TRBV28 and TRBJ1-6, is DVKVTQSSRYLVKRTGEKVFLECVQDMDHENMFWYRQDPGLGLRLIYFSYDVKMKEKGDIPEGYSVSREKKERFSLILESASTNQTSMYLCASSFDDFSSYNSPLHFGNGTRLTVT.

The chain is built from TRBV4-1 and TRBJ2-7, with a weak D call TRBD2 (6 bases). This CDR3 has 14 residues. Germline values: CDR1 MGHRA, CDR2 YSYEKL. V lost 1 base and J lost 7, with 14 bases in between. CDR3 bases: TGCGCCAGCAGCCAAGCCTGGGGGACTCGAGAGCAGTACTTC. Translation gives CASSQAWGTREQYF.

The chain carries TRBV28 and TRBJ1-1; no clear D gene. V was clipped by 2 bases and J by 4 bases, with 8 bases between them. The CDR3 has 13 residues. The V gene's germline CDR1 is MDHEN and CDR2 SYDVKM. The CDR3 DNA is TGTGCCAGCAGTTTAACCGAACGCACTGAAGCTTTCTTT. Translated: CASSLTERTEAFF.

This chain uses TRBV2 with TRBJ2-7; D gene unclear. The CDR3 runs to 11 residues. The ends were cut back, 9 bases at V and 3 bases at J, with 9 bases in the middle. Germline V gene data show CDR1 as SNHLY and CDR2 as FYNNEI. CDR3 region: CASLDHYEQYF. CDR3 in DNA: TGTGCCAGTCTTGATCACTACGAGCAGTACTTC. Based on the CDR3 plus reference TRBV2 and TRBJ2-7, the full variable domain is EPEVTQTPSHQVTQMGQEVILRCVPISNHLYFYWYRQILGQKVEFLVSFYNNEISEKSEIFDDQFSVERPDGSNFTLKIRSTKLEDSAMYFCASLDHYEQYFGPGTRLTVT.

This chain's CDR3 is CASSQVSPVWVGELFF. Written as DNA, the CDR3 is TGTGCCAGCTCACAGGTTTCGCCTGTTTGGGTCGGGGAGCTGTTTTTT. The chain recombines TRBV7-2 with TRBJ2-2; D perhaps matches TRBD1 (5 bases). Per germline, CDR1 SGHTA and CDR2 FQGNSA. The germline V and J ends were trimmed by 8 bases and 7 bases, with 23 bases remaining between them. The CDR3 spans 16 residues. The full variable domain, its missing parts supplied by reference TRBV7-2 and TRBJ2-2, is GAGVSQSPSNKVTEKGKDVELRCDPISGHTALYWYRQSLGQGLEFLIYFQGNSAPDKSGLPSDRFSAERTGGSVSTLTIQRTQQEDSAVYLCASSQVSPVWVGELFFGEGSRLTVL.

A remark on this clone: Relative to the germline gene, one junction end is altered; a read error may explain this. V and J are TRBV7-7 and TRBJ2-3; weak D call: TRBD1 (6 bases). CDR1 and CDR2 (germline): SSHAT, FNYEAQ (reference sequence). The CDR3 contains 15 residues. Written as DNA, the CDR3 is TGTGCTAGCAGAACAGGACAGACCCAAACAAATACGCAGTATTTT. It is translated as CASRTGQTQTNTQYF.

The chain uses TRBV6-5 and TRBJ1-1; TRBD1 aligns across 8 bases. V lost 4 bases and J lost 4; bases outside the gene matches: 8. Germline loops: CDR1 MNHEY, CDR2 SVGAGI. The CDR3 runs 15 residues. The CDR3 reads CASSFLQGEGTEAFF. The CDR3 DNA is TGTGCCAGCAGTTTTCTACAGGGGGAGGGCACTGAAGCTTTCTTT.

V and J are TRBV28 and TRBJ2-3, with 7 positions matching TRBD1. V lost 4 bases, J lost 0 bases, and 1 base stayed unmatched. Germline V gene sequence: CDR1 MDHEN, CDR2 SYDVKM. The CDR3 is made up of 14 amino acids. The CDR3 is CASSSGQSTDTQYF. Here the CDR3 DNA reads TGTGCCAGCAGTTCGGGACAGAGCACAGATACGCAGTATTTT.

The chain has TRBV5-4 and TRBJ2-7; 9 bases are shared with TRBD1. This CDR3 is 14 amino acids long. V lost 2 bases to trimming and J lost 5 bases; unmatched junction nucleotides: 5. The germline CDR1 and CDR2 sequences are SGHNT and YYREEE (reference sequence). The DNA for the CDR3 is TGTGCCAGCAGCTTATGGGACAGGGTGCACGAGCAGTACTTC. Protein sequence: CASSLWDRVHEQYF.

About this clone: Additional DNA sequences in this sample encode the identical CDR3. The chain joins TRBV6-1 to TRBJ1-5; unclear D gene. Trimming left V 2 bases short and J 0 bases short, with 11 bases between. CDR1 is MNHNS, CDR2 SASEGT, per germline. This CDR3 spans 16 amino acids. For the CDR3, the DNA is TGTGCCAGCAGTGAATTCCGGGGTTATAGCAATCAGCCCCAGCATTTT. Its protein is CASSEFRGYSNQPQHF.

CDR3 DNA: TGCGCCAGCAGCCAAGTTCCGGGGGCCGGTACCGGGGAGCTGTTTTTT. Encoded protein: CASSQVPGAGTGELFF. This chain joins TRBV4-3 and TRBJ2-2; D may correspond to TRBD1 or TRBD2 (6 bases each). V was cut by 1 base and J by 5 bases, with 14 bases left in between. The CDR3 runs 16 residues. Germline values: CDR1 LGHNA, CDR2 YSLEER.

This clone was recorded once. The rearrangement links TRBV6-6 to TRBJ1-1; tentative D call: TRBD1 (5 bases). Germline V gene lookup returns CDR1 MNHNY and CDR2 SVGAGI (reference sequence). The CDR3 extends over 13 amino acids. V lost 6 bases to trimming and J lost 5 bases, with 13 bases between them. The CDR3 is CASSLGGMTEAFF. The DNA of the CDR3 is TGTGCCAGCAGCCTGGGGGGGATGACTGAAGCTTTCTTT.

The table lists this clone with a few counts. Other nucleotide sequences in the sample specify the same CDR3. The V gene is TRBV27, the J gene TRBJ2-2; no clear D. This CDR3 has 12 amino acids. Germline assignment: CDR1 MNHEY and CDR2 SMNVEV (reference sequence). The V end was cut by 6 bases, the J end by 6 bases, with 8 bases between. The CDR3 reads CASSLRAGELFF. CDR3 nucleotides: TGTGCCAGCAGCTTAAGGGCCGGGGAGCTGTTTTTT.

J is TRBJ2-1 and V is TRBV28; 8 nucleotides agree with TRBD2. The CDR3 loop spans 15 amino acids. Germline CDR1 is MDHEN and CDR2 is SYDVKM. The trim removed 10 bases at V and 2 bases at J, leaving 10 bases unmatched. The CDR3 loop is CATWPPSGPYNEQFF. The CDR3 region has the DNA TGTGCCACCTGGCCACCTAGCGGGCCCTACAATGAGCAGTTCTTC.

The chain combines TRBV5-1 with TRBJ2-3; D ambiguous. This CDR3 has 12 residues. Germline V CDR1 and CDR2: SGHRS, YFSETQ. The ends were cut back, 2 bases at V and 11 bases at J, with 12 bases in the middle. The CDR3 DNA reads TGCGCCAGCAGCTTACCCCAGGAGATGCAGTATTTT. Translating gives CASSLPQEMQYF.